The 10 T cell receptor beta chains given below trace back to one sample, sequenced in a study of post-analysis software for immune sequencing data. Study-wide findings and caveats: Patients had higher frequencies than controls of a handful of TRBV segments, including TRBV5-6, TRBV5-1 and TRBV20-1.

What these receptors recognize is not known. Tagging with unique molecular identifiers was a feature of the TCR beta cDNA libraries. One entry per CDR3 protein results from TCRdb running MiXCR on the PCR reads. Among 820,000 or so distinct CDR3 sequences, approximately 53% were seen once, and the ten largest hold under 6%. The source material was blood. The receptors originated from a girl under 18 with multiple sclerosis.

The sample holds one count of this clonotype. The chain combines TRBV20-1 with TRBJ2-5, with D possibly being TRBD1 or TRBD2 (5 bases each). TRBJ2-7 explains the end of the DNA better; the J call may be wrong. The CDR3 extends over 15 amino acids. Germline V gives CDR1 DFQATT, CDR2 SNEGSKA (reference sequence). The CDR3 DNA sequence: TGCAGTGCTAGGCGCCGAGGGACGGGACCGTTCGAGCAGTACTTC. Translated: CSARRRGTGPFEQYF.

This clonotype was observed a single time. This CDR3 is CASSYSGGRAYGYTF. In nucleotides, the CDR3 is TGTGCCAGCAGTTACTCAGGGGGAAGGGCATATGGCTACACCTTC. This sequence joins TRBV6-5 and TRBJ1-2, with a possible D match to TRBD1 (6 bases). Trimming took off 0 bases at V and 5 bases at J, with 13 bases between the two ends. CDR1 and CDR2 from the germline V gene are MNHEY and SVGAGI. The CDR3 is 15 residues long.

V gene TRBV7-9 combines with J gene TRBJ2-7, with a possible D match to TRBD2 (6 bases). Trimming removed 5 bases at V and 4 bases at J, with 15 bases between. The CDR3 contains 14 residues. Germline loops: CDR1 SEHNR, CDR2 FQNEAQ (reference sequence). The CDR3 reads CASSHQQEGYEQYF. The CDR3 region has the DNA TGTGCCAGCAGCCATCAACAGGAGGGGTACGAGCAGTACTTC.

This chain links TRBV16 with TRBJ1-2; D not certain. V shed 4 bases and J shed 8 bases, with 14 bases lying between them. Germline V gene data show CDR1 as KGHSY and CDR2 as FQNENV. The CDR3 spans 13 residues. The CDR3 nucleotides read TGTGCCAGCAGCCCAAAACGGGAGGCCGGCTACACCTTC. Amino acids: CASSPKREAGYTF. The full variable domain, its missing parts supplied by reference TRBV16 and TRBJ1-2, is GEEVAQTPKHLVRGEGQKAKLYCAPIKGHSYVFWYQQVLKNEFKFLISFQNENVFDETGMPKERFSAKCLPNSPCSLEIQATKLEDSAVYFCASSPKREAGYTFGSGTRLTVV.

The chain recombines TRBV5-1 with TRBJ1-5; a possible D gene is TRBD1 (5 bases). V was clipped by 4 bases and J by 2 bases, with 28 bases between them. The CDR3 sequence is 20 residues long. Germline CDR1 and CDR2: SGHRS and YFSETQ. The CDR3 spells CASSPALAAGRQEGNQPQHF. The CDR3 DNA sequence: TGCGCCAGCAGCCCCGCTCTAGCGGCAGGGCGCCAGGAGGGCAATCAGCCCCAGCATTTT.

This clonotype has more than one count but fewer than ten. The rearrangement uses TRBV20-1 and TRBJ2-5; D uncertain. Germline lookup yields CDR1 DFQATT and CDR2 SNEGSKA (reference sequence). Trimming shortened V by 5 bases and J by 4 bases, and 11 bases separated the two germline ends. The CDR3 spans 12 residues. The CDR3 sequence: CSAANRGETQYF. In DNA form, the CDR3 reads TGCAGTGCTGCAAATAGAGGAGAGACCCAGTACTTC.

The CDR3 region is CASSTGFQEPQHF. For the CDR3, the DNA is TGTGCCAGCAGCACAGGGTTTCAAGAGCCCCAGCATTTT. The rearrangement links TRBV7-9 to TRBJ1-5, with D perhaps TRBD1 (6 bases). V was clipped by 5 bases and J by 8 bases, with 13 bases between them. The CDR3 covers 13 residues. The V gene's germline CDR1 is SEHNR and CDR2 FQNEAQ (reference sequence).

CDR3 sequence reads: CATSPPSGGGGTDTQYF. CDR3 bases: TGTGCCACCAGCCCCCCTAGCGGGGGAGGGGGCACAGATACGCAGTATTTT. The chain is built from TRBV15 and TRBJ2-3, with 10 nucleotides matching TRBD2. Germline lookup yields CDR1 LNHNV and CDR2 YYDKDF (reference sequence). Trimming cost V 5 bases and J 1 base; bases outside gene matches: 9. This CDR3 has 17 residues. Full variable domain (missing parts from reference TRBV15 and TRBJ2-3): DAMVIQNPRYQVTQFGKPVTLSCSQTLNHNVMYWYQQKSSQAPKLLFHYYDKDFNNEADTPDNFQSRRPNTSFCFLDIRSPGLGDTAMYLCATSPPSGGGGTDTQYFGPGTRLTVL.

This chain links TRBV15 with TRBJ1-1; 9 bases are a match to TRBD1. V lost 1 base, J lost 4 bases, and 13 bases stayed unmatched. The CDR3 is 18 residues long. Germline V gene lookup returns CDR1 LNHNV and CDR2 YYDKDF (reference sequence). CDR3 residues: CATSRGIRTGEGFTEAFF. As DNA, the CDR3 is TGTGCCACCAGCAGAGGGATCCGGACAGGGGAAGGGTTCACTGAAGCTTTCTTT.

The chain joins TRBV2 to TRBJ2-3, with 11 bases matching TRBD2. This CDR3 region has 14 residues. The junction had 1 base not matched to a gene; V was cut back by 5 bases and J by 3 bases. Germline CDR1 is SNHLY and CDR2 is FYNNEI. CDR3 nucleotide sequence: TGTGCCAGCAGTTCTAGCGGGAGGACAGATACGCAGTATTTT. Its protein is CASSSSGRTDTQYF.